This entry lists 10 T cell receptor beta chains sequenced from one sample in a study of response to subunit inactivated influenza vaccine. MiXCR, run by TCRdb on the RT-PCR reads, gives a single entry per CDR3 protein. The data contain 430,000 or so distinct CDR3 sequences, about 10% of them seen just once; the ten biggest clones take up over 9.5%. This specimen was PBMCs from blood, taken 45 days after vaccination. These receptors originate from a man in his fifties or sixties who received an inactivated influenza vaccine.

CDR3 region: CASSHRGGENIQYF. CDR3 nucleotide sequence: TGCGCCAGCAGCCATCGGGGGGGAGAGAACATTCAGTACTTC. The chain recombines TRBV4-1 with TRBJ2-4, with 8 bases aligning to TRBD2. The CDR3 totals 14 residues. V shed 3 bases and J 7 bases; nucleotides not matched to a gene: 5. Germline CDR1 MGHRA, CDR2 YSYEKL.

This clonotype has more than one count but fewer than ten. The chain has TRBV6-1 and TRBJ2-3; unclear D gene. V was trimmed by 5 bases and J by 0 bases, leaving 12 bases between them. This CDR3 has 15 residues. Germline V lookup: CDR1 MNHNS, CDR2 SASEGT. CDR3 amino acids: CASSIKVPSTDTQYF. CDR3 DNA sequence: TGTGCCAGCAGTATTAAGGTGCCTAGCACAGATACGCAGTATTTT.

The chain links TRBV12-3 or TRBV12-4 to TRBJ1-3; D possibly corresponds to TRBD1 (6 bases). CDR3 length: 16 residues. The ends were cut back, 3 bases at V and 3 bases at J, with 15 bases in the middle. The CDR3 sequence: CASSFGGGAGGNTIYF. The DNA for the CDR3 is TGTGCCAGCAGTTTCGGCGGGGGCGCAGGTGGAAACACCATATATTTT.

The chain links TRBV3-1 to TRBJ2-1; 14 bases line up with TRBD2. The length of the CDR3 is 17 residues. V was pared by 4 bases and J by 6 bases, with 8 bases of the junction left unmatched. The germline CDR1 and CDR2 sequences are LGHDT and YNNKEL (reference sequence). The CDR3 loop is CASSRPRLAGGANEQFF. CDR3 nucleotides: TGTGCCAGCAGCCGCCCCAGACTAGCGGGAGGGGCCAATGAGCAGTTCTTC.

The chain employs TRBV29-1 and TRBJ2-4; D is ambiguous. Trimming cost V 7 bases and J 7 bases, with 11 bases left between them. Germline lookup yields CDR1 SQVTM and CDR2 ANQGSEA. This CDR3 region has 11 residues. Here the CDR3 DNA reads TGCAGCGCAGAGACAACGAACATTCAGTACTTC. Protein product: CSAETTNIQYF.

V gene TRBV6-2 or TRBV6-3 combines with J gene TRBJ2-3; maybe TRBD2 (5 bases). This CDR3 spans 17 amino acids. V lost 2 bases, J lost 0 bases, and 15 bases lay in between. Looked up from germline, CDR1 is MNHEY and CDR2 is SVGEGT. The CDR3 sequence: CASSYPGVGVSTDTQYF. In nucleotides, the CDR3 is TGTGCCAGCAGTTACCCCGGGGTTGGGGTTAGCACAGATACGCAGTATTTT.

This clonotype was seen many times. The J gene is TRBJ2-5, the V gene TRBV4-3, with 7 bases fitting TRBD1. Germline CDR1 LGHNA, CDR2 YSLEER. J gave up 4 bases and V 0 bases, and 5 bases lay outside the gene matches. The CDR3 is 15 residues long. The CDR3 DNA reads as TGCGCCAGCAGCCAAGAAGACAACAGGGGAGAGACCCAGTACTTC. Encoded protein: CASSQEDNRGETQYF.

V is TRBV3-1 and J is TRBJ2-5; 10 bases fit TRBD2. J gave up 8 bases and V 1 base, and 4 bases lay outside the gene matches. The CDR3 spans 14 residues. The germline V gene has CDR1 LGHDT and CDR2 YNNKEL (reference sequence). CDR3 nucleotide sequence: TGTGCCAGCAGCCAAGGCGCTAGCGGGGGTACCCAGTACTTC. Translating it yields CASSQGASGGTQYF.

This clonotype was seen a handful of times. V is TRBV18 and J is TRBJ1-5; D perhaps matches TRBD1 (5 bases). Trimming removed 2 bases from V and 9 bases from J, with 8 bases in between. Germline values: CDR1 KGHSH, CDR2 LQKENI. The CDR3 sequence is 12 residues long. The CDR3 spells CASSPAGTPQHF. DNA for the CDR3: TGTGCCAGCTCACCAGCAGGGACGCCCCAGCATTTT.

This clonotype has more than one count but fewer than ten. The V and J genes are TRBV20-1 and TRBJ2-2; D gene ambiguous. The V gene lost 0 bases and the J gene lost 0 bases, with 8 bases spanning the gap. The CDR3 loop spans 15 amino acids. Per germline, CDR1 DFQATT and CDR2 SNEGSKA (reference sequence). In nucleotides, the CDR3 is TGCAGTGCTAGAGATGTCAGCGCGAACACCGGGGAGCTGTTTTTT. Encoded protein: CSARDVSANTGELFF.